This passage covers 30 T cell receptor beta chains from one sample sequenced in a study of blood T cell repertoires in COVID-19. Generated by immunoSEQ multiplex PCR, the TCRdb table keeps only in-frame clones and is missing some. Here the sample spans some 200,000 clones, approximately 87% being singletons. Sequencing was performed on PBMCs or T cells enriched from blood (not recorded which). The receptors derive from a woman in her forties or fifties in a cohort exposed to, infected with or recovered from COVID-19 (not recorded which).

The V and J genes are TRBV29-1 and TRBJ2-6; 8 nucleotides align to TRBD1. The CDR3 sequence is 14 residues long. Trimming cost V 4 bases and J 2 bases; bases outside gene matches: 1. Germline V gene sequence: CDR1 SQVTM, CDR2 ANQGSEA. The CDR3 here is CSVGQGTGANVLTF. CDR3 coding DNA: TGCAGCGTTGGACAGGGGACTGGGGCCAACGTCCTGACTTTC.

The chain has TRBV10-3 and TRBJ2-2; a possible D gene is TRBD1 (6 bases). V lost 5 bases and J 5 bases, leaving 6 bases between the germline ends. In germline, CDR1 is ENHRY, CDR2 SYGVKD. There are 12 residues in the CDR3. The CDR3 DNA is TGTGCCATCAGTACAGGGACCGGGGAGCTGTTTTTT. It specifies CAISTGTGELFF.

V usage is TRBV27 and J usage is TRBJ2-1, with 8 bases identical to TRBD2. The CDR3 extends over 15 amino acids. Trimming took 6 bases from V and 3 from J; bases not matched to a gene: 7. Germline V gene data show CDR1 as MNHEY and CDR2 as SMNVEV (reference sequence). Here the CDR3 DNA reads TGTGCCAGCAGCGACCGGGGGGGGTTCTACAATGAGCAGTTCTTC. Amino acid sequence: CASSDRGGFYNEQFF.

This rearrangement joins TRBV28 to TRBJ1-1, with D maybe TRBD1 (5 bases). Trimming removed 5 bases from V and 2 bases from J, with 18 bases in between. The CDR3 is 16 residues long. Germline loops: CDR1 MDHEN, CDR2 SYDVKM. The CDR3 nucleotides read TGTGCCAGCAGTCCCCGACAGTGGGTTATCAACACTGAAGCTTTCTTT. Translation gives CASSPRQWVINTEAFF.

The genes are TRBV19 and TRBJ2-1, with 7 bases matching TRBD2. The CDR3 consists of 15 residues. The V and J ends lost 7 bases and 4 bases, in that order; junction bases with no gene match: 10. Germline lookup yields CDR1 LNHDA and CDR2 SQIVND (reference sequence). CDR3 coding DNA: TGTGCCAGTAAATCTTTCACGGGGGGTTACAATGAGCAGTTCTTC. The encoded protein is CASKSFTGGYNEQFF.

In this sample, this clone turned up once. As DNA, the CDR3 is TGTGCCACCAGGACCGAACGGGAATCGGAGCAGTTCTTC. Protein product: CATRTERESEQFF. This chain uses TRBV15 with TRBJ2-1; tentative D call: TRBD2 (5 bases). CDR1 is LNHNV, CDR2 YYDKDF, per germline (reference sequence). This CDR3 has 13 amino acids. Trimming took off 6 bases at V and 10 bases at J, with 16 bases between the two ends.

This rearrangement joins TRBV30 to TRBJ1-2, with 7 bases that match TRBD1. Germline CDR1 reads GTSNPN; CDR2 reads SVGIG (reference sequence). Trimming cost V 0 bases and J 7 bases; bases outside gene matches: 5. The CDR3 runs to 13 residues. The CDR3, as DNA: TGTGCCTGGAGTGTCGACAGGGTGGGTGGCTACACCTTC. Its translation is CAWSVDRVGGYTF.

The genes are TRBV29-1 and TRBJ1-2, with 8 bases that match TRBD1. CDR1 is SQVTM, CDR2 ANQGSEA, per germline. This CDR3 region has 15 residues. The V gene end was trimmed by 0 bases and the J gene end by 5 bases; junction bases not matched to a gene: 8. The CDR3 protein is CSVEEGVTGGYGYTF. In DNA form, the CDR3 reads TGCAGCGTTGAAGAAGGGGTAACAGGGGGATATGGCTACACCTTC.

The V call is TRBV14, the J call TRBJ2-7, with TRBD1 identical over 8 bases. Losses at the gene ends were 6 bases for V and 0 bases for J; bases not matched to a gene: 7. This CDR3 spans 15 amino acids. Germline V CDR1 and CDR2: SGHDN, FVKESK. CDR3 nucleotide sequence: TGTGCCAGCAGTCCCGGGACAGGCTTCTCCTACGAGCAGTACTTC. Amino acids: CASSPGTGFSYEQYF.

The chain joins TRBV4-3 to TRBJ1-4; D is unclear. Germline values: CDR1 LGHNA, CDR2 YSLEER. The ends were cut back, 1 base at V and 8 bases at J, with 17 bases in the middle. This CDR3 is 16 amino acids long. The chain's CDR3 is CASSQGPGGADEKLFF. The DNA of the CDR3 is TGCGCCAGCAGCCAAGGGCCGGGAGGAGCAGACGAAAAACTGTTTTTT.

This clone has a handful of counts. The chain carries TRBV4-2 and TRBJ1-1; D is possibly TRBD1 (5 bases). Germline V gene sequence: CDR1 LGHNA, CDR2 YNFKEQ. The CDR3 has 16 residues. Trimming stripped 1 base from V and 11 bases from J, with 23 bases between. The CDR3 protein is CASSQGREDSLRAAFF. The CDR3 nucleotides are TGTGCCAGCAGCCAAGGGAGGGAAGACAGTTTGCGAGCGGCTTTCTTT.

In DNA form, the CDR3 reads TGTGCCATCAAACAGGGGCAGGCGGTGGAGACCCAGTACTTC. It specifies CAIKQGQAVETQYF. The chain links TRBV10-3 to TRBJ2-5, with 7 bases lining up with TRBD1. The CDR3 is made up of 14 amino acids. Trimming took 7 bases from V and 5 from J; bases not matched to a gene: 10. From germline, CDR1 is ENHRY and CDR2 SYGVKD.

This clone was observed once. The gene calls are TRBV15 and TRBJ2-7; D is possibly TRBD1 (6 bases). This CDR3 region has 13 residues. Germline CDR1 LNHNV, CDR2 YYDKDF (reference sequence). V was trimmed by 6 bases and J by 4 bases, leaving 13 bases between them. DNA for the CDR3: TGTGCCACCAGGCCGACAGGTACATACGAGCAGTACTTC. Translation: CATRPTGTYEQYF.

This clone came up once. The chain employs TRBV21-1 and TRBJ2-2; TRBD2, as called in the table, went unchecked against the DNA. TRBV21-1 is shown as a pseudogene. This CDR3 has 16 amino acids. The CDR3 DNA reads TGTGCCAGCAGCAATAGACTAGCGGGGAACACCGGGGAGCTGTTTTTT. It is translated as CASSNRLAGNTGELFF.

The chain combines TRBV19 with TRBJ1-4; TRBD1 aligns across 10 bases. Losses at the gene ends were 6 bases for V and 7 bases for J; bases not matched to a gene: 5. Looked up from germline, CDR1 is LNHDA and CDR2 is SQIVND (reference sequence). CDR3 length: 14 residues. The CDR3 loop reads CASSERDRGEKLFF. The DNA of the CDR3 is TGTGCCAGTAGCGAGAGGGACAGGGGTGAAAAACTGTTTTTT.

The chain combines TRBV11-2 with TRBJ1-1; 11 nucleotides match TRBD1. Germline V gene sequence: CDR1 SGHAT, CDR2 FQNNGV. Losses at the gene ends were 5 bases for V and 5 bases for J; bases not matched to a gene: 4. The CDR3 contains 14 residues. CDR3 DNA sequence: TGTGCCAGCAGCCCCCGGGACAGGGGGACTGAAGCTTTCTTT. Residues: CASSPRDRGTEAFF. Variable domain in full (rest from reference TRBV11-2 and TRBJ1-1): EAGVAQSPRYKIIEKRQSVAFWCNPISGHATLYWYQQILGQGPKLLIQFQNNGVVDDSQLPKDRFSAERLKGVDSTLKIQPAKLEDSAVYLCASSPRDRGTEAFFGQGTRLTVV.

The chain employs TRBV2 and TRBJ2-4, with 13 bases matching TRBD2. Trimming took 6 bases from V and 0 from J; bases not matched to a gene: 8. Germline CDR1 is SNHLY and CDR2 is FYNNEI. The CDR3 loop spans 18 amino acids. The CDR3 spells CASRTTSGGSLAKNIQYF. CDR3 coding DNA: TGTGCCAGCAGGACGACTAGCGGGGGGTCTCTAGCCAAAAACATTCAGTACTTC. The full variable domain, its missing parts supplied by reference TRBV2 and TRBJ2-4, is EPEVTQTPSHQVTQMGQEVILRCVPISNHLYFYWYRQILGQKVEFLVSFYNNEISEKSEIFDDQFSVERPDGSNFTLKIRSTKLEDSAMYFCASRTTSGGSLAKNIQYFGAGTRLSVL.

The gene calls are TRBV15 and TRBJ1-4; tentative D call: TRBD1 (6 bases). The CDR3 totals 15 residues. The V end was cut by 2 bases, the J end by 5 bases, with 12 bases between. Germline assignment: CDR1 LNHNV and CDR2 YYDKDF (reference sequence). The CDR3 sequence: CATSRTIGQNEKLFF. The CDR3 DNA is TGTGCCACCAGCAGAACGATAGGACAGAATGAAAAACTGTTTTTT.

The rearrangement links TRBV4-2 to TRBJ1-1; the match to TRBD1 covers 10 bases. The CDR3 runs to 15 residues. The V segment lost 0 bases and the J segment 5 bases; nucleotides outside the gene matches: 3. Germline V gene data show CDR1 as LGHNA and CDR2 as YNFKEQ. CDR3 loop: CASSQEKGQGTEAFF. In DNA form, the CDR3 reads TGTGCCAGCAGCCAAGAAAAGGGACAGGGGACTGAAGCTTTCTTT.

The CDR3 nucleotides are TGTGCCAGCAGCTTGGGTCTTGAAAAACTGTTTTTT. This translates into CASSLGLEKLFF. This sequence joins TRBV5-6 and TRBJ1-4; D not certain. The germline V gene has CDR1 SGHDT and CDR2 YYEEEE. The V end lost 0 bases, the J end lost 7 bases, and 4 bases lay between the germline ends. The CDR3 has 12 amino acids.

V is TRBV4-2 and J is TRBJ1-2, with D possibly being TRBD1 (5 bases). Germline V lookup: CDR1 LGHNA, CDR2 YNFKEQ. The CDR3 is 15 amino acids. V was clipped by 3 bases and J by 2 bases, with 13 bases between them. CDR3 sequence: CASSHRGHENYGYTF. Written as DNA, the CDR3 is TGTGCCAGCAGCCACCGAGGACACGAGAACTATGGCTACACCTTC.

The CDR3 reads CASSAGFSYGYTF. The CDR3, as DNA: TGTGCCAGCAGCGCAGGGTTTTCCTATGGCTACACCTTC. This sequence joins TRBV6-5 and TRBJ1-2; D is perhaps TRBD1 (5 bases). Trimming stripped 6 bases from V and 4 bases from J, with 12 bases between. This CDR3 comprises 13 residues. The germline gives CDR1 MNHEY, CDR2 SVGAGI.

V gene TRBV19 combines with J gene TRBJ1-2; 8 bases fit TRBD1. Germline V lookup: CDR1 LNHDA, CDR2 SQIVND (reference sequence). This CDR3 has 14 residues. The trim removed 7 bases at V and 4 bases at J, leaving 8 bases unmatched. The CDR3 sequence is CASIRTGRLYGYTF. DNA for the CDR3: TGTGCCAGTATCCGGACAGGGAGGCTCTATGGCTACACCTTC. The full variable domain, with the rest looked up from reference TRBV19 and TRBJ1-2, is DGGITQSPKYLFRKEGQNVTLSCEQNLNHDAMYWYRQDPGQGLRLIYYSQIVNDFQKGDIAEGYSVSREKKESFPLTVTSAQKNPTAFYLCASIRTGRLYGYTFGSGTRLTVV.

The chain links TRBV3-1 (or the pseudogene TRBV3-2) to TRBJ2-2; D unclear. This CDR3 is 11 amino acids long. V dropped 2 bases and J dropped 8 bases, with 3 bases sitting between them. Germline V gene lookup returns CDR1 LGHDT and CDR2 YNNKEL (reference sequence). The CDR3 region has the DNA TGTGCCAGCAGCCAACTGGGGGAGCTGTTTTTT. Protein sequence: CASSQLGELFF.

The V gene is TRBV5-1, the J gene TRBJ2-3, with 7 bases fitting TRBD1. Unmatched junction bases numbered 4, after V lost 7 bases and J lost 5 bases. Germline V CDR1 and CDR2: SGHRS, YFSETQ. The CDR3 has 12 amino acids. CDR3 residues: CASHRGGDTQYF. The CDR3 nucleotides read TGCGCCAGCCACAGGGGTGGAGATACGCAGTATTTT.

This clone has just a few counts. The CDR3 loop is CASSLNRRGYTF. CDR3 nucleotide sequence: TGTGCCAGCAGCTTAAACAGACGGGGCTACACCTTC. This rearrangement joins TRBV7-2 to TRBJ1-2; D is uncertain. With 2 bases removed from V and 8 bases from J, the gap between germline ends came to 9 bases. CDR3 size: 12 residues. CDR1 and CDR2 from the germline V gene are SGHTA and FQGNSA.

On this clone: This same CDR3 is encoded by further DNA sequences in the sample. The CDR3 is CASSFGRGLNYGYTF. Written as DNA, the CDR3 is TGTGCCAGCAGCTTTGGTAGGGGATTAAACTATGGCTACACCTTC. This sequence joins TRBV5-4 and TRBJ1-2; possible D gene TRBD1, 5 bases. CDR1 is SGHNT, CDR2 YYREEE, per germline (reference sequence). With 2 bases removed from V and 2 bases from J, the gap between germline ends came to 13 bases. This CDR3 has 15 residues.

The chain is built from TRBV12-5 and TRBJ1-1; no clear D. Per the germline V gene, CDR1 is LGHNT and CDR2 is FRNRAP. Trimming took 7 bases from V and 3 from J, leaving 12 bases between them. The length of the CDR3 is 13 residues. CDR3 sequence: CASVGQRDTEAFF. CDR3 DNA sequence: TGTGCTAGTGTTGGGCAGAGGGACACTGAAGCTTTCTTT.

The genes are TRBV12-5 and TRBJ1-1; maybe TRBD1 (5 bases). Germline CDR1 is LGHNT and CDR2 is FRNRAP. Trimming stripped 6 bases from V and 7 bases from J, with 12 bases between. This CDR3 region has 12 residues. Here the CDR3 DNA reads TGTGCTAGTGGCCGGGGGGGAGATGAAGCTTTCTTT. As protein: CASGRGGDEAFF.

This chain uses TRBV7-2 with TRBJ2-5, with 7 bases identical to TRBD1. This CDR3 has 14 residues. Germline-derived CDR1 and CDR2 are SGHTA and FQGNSA. V was pared by 4 bases and J by 2 bases, with 4 bases of the junction left unmatched. CDR3 sequence: CASSWQGEQETQYF. The CDR3 DNA is TGTGCCAGCAGCTGGCAGGGGGAACAAGAGACCCAGTACTTC.